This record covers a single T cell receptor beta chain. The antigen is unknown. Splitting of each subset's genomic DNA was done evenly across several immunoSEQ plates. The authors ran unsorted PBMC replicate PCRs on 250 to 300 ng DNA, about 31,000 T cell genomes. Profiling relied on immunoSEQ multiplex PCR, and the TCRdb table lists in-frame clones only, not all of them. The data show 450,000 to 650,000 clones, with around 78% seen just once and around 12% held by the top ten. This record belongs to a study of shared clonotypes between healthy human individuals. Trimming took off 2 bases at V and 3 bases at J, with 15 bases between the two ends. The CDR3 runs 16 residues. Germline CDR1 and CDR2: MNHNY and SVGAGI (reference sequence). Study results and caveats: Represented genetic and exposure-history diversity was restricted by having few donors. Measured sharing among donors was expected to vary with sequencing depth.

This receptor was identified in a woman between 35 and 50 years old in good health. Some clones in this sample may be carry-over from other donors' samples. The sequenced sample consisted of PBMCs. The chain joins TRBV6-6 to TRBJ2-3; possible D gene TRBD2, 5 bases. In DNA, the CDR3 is TGTGCCAGCAGTTACCCTCGCGGTCCGGGGACAGATACGCAGTATTTT. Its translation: CASSYPRGPGTDTQYF.